The source of this TCR beta chain is a study of blood T cell repertoires in COVID-19 (dated by TCRdb to about 2020). Broadly, across the study: Collaborator samples came from the United States, Italy and Spain and covered acute and convalescent phases of COVID-19. The sample metadata nearly always contained a de-identified subject ID, COVID-19 status, age in years and sex. The repertoires were made available in a free public database intended to serve as a resource for research on the immune response to SARS-CoV-2. The samples were drawn from two sources: the first 160 participants of the ongoing ImmuneRACE study, and about 1,300 subjects contributed by 6 global collaborators. Where HLA class I and class II types were available, the types were taken from metadata supplied by the sample provider, not from assay-based typing. The prospective study material was composed of cDNA or gDNA derived from T cells, B-cell-depleted T cells, or PBMCs. The dataset comprised deeply sampled blood TCRbeta repertoires from subjects exposed to, actively infected with, or recovered from COVID-19.

Points on this clone: There is no known antigen for this receptor. No qualities accompany the bases; no much larger clone lies one base away.

In Seattle, one collaborating source enrolled patients while the infection was active and tracked those patients longitudinally over the course of disease. The collaborating institutions used their own protocols to collect whole blood in K2EDTA tubes. For TCRbeta analysis, collaborator samples were shipped as frozen whole blood, as isolated PBMCs, or as DNA extracted from either sample type. The CDR3 goes from the cysteine to the phenylalanine over 14 residues. The read is trimmed to its CDR3 DNA, 42 bases read in frame from base 1. After removal of 3 bases from V and 5 bases from J, the junction retains 4 bases not matched to a gene. CDR1 LNHDA and CDR2 SQIVND were looked up in the germline V gene (reference sequence). The immunoSEQ Assay, a bias-controlled multiplex PCR, was used to amplify TCRbeta CDR3 regions from genomic DNA. As for the authors' bioinformatics: Within the assay, amplification of reference gene primers was used to estimate how many nucleated cells each sample contained. To quantify the absolute abundance of each unique TCRbeta CDR3 rearrangement, sequence reads were collapsed and filtered. For each sample, productive Simpson clonality was calculated by taking the square root of Simpson's diversity index across productive rearrangements. The clones in this table, taken by TCRdb from immuneACCESS, are in-frame only. Not every clone is retained; where verified, under half of the shortfall comes from an unresolved V gene, and the cause of the rest is unknown. The DNA gave D and trimming, while V, J and clone size come from that table. The sample table records some 170,000 clones; about 87% of these occur just once. The ten top clones hold approximately 12% of the sample.

What the research found in general, with its limitations: The quantity of clinical and demographic metadata differed by source and by participant and was supplied without curation.

This chain joins TRBV19 to TRBJ2-5; the junction holds 9 bases that match TRBD1. This receptor was obtained from a woman in her sixties or seventies with COVID-19, enrolled during active disease. Sequencing was performed on peripheral blood. The CDR3 reads as follows: CASSIYRGRETQYF. The DNA sequence follows: TGTGCCAGTAGTATCTACAGGGGGCGGGAGACCCAGTACTTC.